This T cell receptor beta chain was identified in a study of regulatory T cells in long-lasting Graves disease. CDR3 regions were amplified by Arm-PCR using iRepertoire HTBI primers to build TCR beta libraries. A single record per CDR3 protein comes from TCRdb applying MiXCR to the multiplex PCR reads. The sample lists 700,000 or so distinct CDR3 sequences; around 30% were seen once. V was clipped by 6 bases and J by 4 bases, with 12 bases between them. The CDR3 contains 13 residues. The time point denotes: persistent/refractory GD, antithyroid drugs over 5 years with positive TRAb. From RNA extracted from PBMCs, the TCR library was made. In its sample, this clonotype was seen a few times.

The specimen was peripheral blood mononuclear cells (PBMCs), collected when the disease was refractory, from a patient treated with antithyroid drugs. The TCR sequence derives from a female donor with Graves disease. The rearrangement links TRBV12-3 or TRBV12-4 to TRBJ1-1; D gene ambiguous. The CDR3 region has the DNA TGTGCCAGCAGATTAACAGAGACCACTGAAGCTTTCTTT. It specifies CASRLTETTEAFF.